The 13 T cell receptor beta chains listed next were all sequenced from one sample in a study of blood T cell repertoires in COVID-19. Generated by immunoSEQ multiplex PCR, the TCRdb table keeps only in-frame clones and is missing some. The sample yields about 33,000 clones, approximately 82% seen once. What was sequenced was peripheral blood. The receptors were gathered from a human donor in a cohort sampled during active COVID-19.

The V and J genes are TRBV2 and TRBJ2-5; TRBD2 might be the D (6 bases). CDR3 length: 13 amino acids. V shed 4 bases and J shed 4 bases, with 10 bases lying between them. Germline CDR1 is SNHLY and CDR2 is FYNNEI. The CDR3: CASSVGTGETQYF. The CDR3 nucleotides read TGTGCCAGCAGTGTAGGGACTGGAGAGACCCAGTACTTC.

The J gene is TRBJ2-7, the V gene TRBV5-5; 10 bases fit TRBD1. With 1 base clipped from V and 7 bases from J, the junction kept 11 bases outside the gene matches. The CDR3 loop spans 16 amino acids. Germline V gene sequence: CDR1 SGHKS, CDR2 YYEKEE (reference sequence). CDR3 DNA sequence: TGTGCCAGCAGCTTGATTTGGGACAGGGGCCCCTTGGAGCAGTACTTC. Protein: CASSLIWDRGPLEQYF.

The V and J genes are TRBV9 and TRBJ2-7; 7 nucleotides match TRBD1. Germline loops: CDR1 SGDLS, CDR2 YYNGEE. V shed 0 bases and J 3 bases; nucleotides not matched to a gene: 6. This CDR3 has 15 residues. This CDR3 reads CASSVGQGRNYEQYF. The CDR3 DNA reads TGTGCCAGCAGCGTAGGACAGGGAAGAAACTACGAGCAGTACTTC.

V and J are TRBV18 and TRBJ2-7; D may be TRBD2 (5 bases). Between the trimmed V and J ends, which lost 4 bases and 2 bases, there was a span of 6 bases. Germline V gene data show CDR1 as KGHSH and CDR2 as LQKENI. The CDR3 covers 12 residues. CDR3 in DNA: TGTGCCAGCTCACGAGGGACCTACGAGCAGTACTTC. Encoded protein: CASSRGTYEQYF.

The chain links TRBV10-1 to TRBJ1-2; 7 positions agree with TRBD1. There are 17 residues in the CDR3. In germline, CDR1 is WNHNN, CDR2 SYGVQD (reference sequence). After removal of 4 bases from V and 5 bases from J, the junction contained 16 bases not matched to a gene. The CDR3 here is CASSALRGRGPLYGYTF. CDR3 DNA: TGCGCCAGCAGTGCCCTACGAGGAAGGGGGCCACTTTATGGCTACACCTTC.

The CDR3 sequence: CASRETGVNTEAFF. The DNA of the CDR3 is TGTGCCAGTAGAGAAACAGGGGTGAACACTGAAGCTTTCTTT. The chain links TRBV19 to TRBJ1-1; the match to TRBD1 covers 7 bases. Germline V lookup: CDR1 LNHDA, CDR2 SQIVND (reference sequence). The CDR3 runs to 14 residues. Trimming cost V 6 bases and J 0 bases; bases outside gene matches: 4. Filled out from reference TRBV19 and TRBJ1-1, the complete variable domain reads DGGITQSPKYLFRKEGQNVTLSCEQNLNHDAMYWYRQDPGQGLRLIYYSQIVNDFQKGDIAEGYSVSREKKESFPLTVTSAQKNPTAFYLCASRETGVNTEAFFGQGTRLTVV.

The rearrangement uses TRBV6-5 and TRBJ2-7; D is ambiguous. V lost 2 bases, J lost 3 bases, and 14 bases lay in between. The germline CDR1 and CDR2 sequences are MNHEY and SVGAGI. The CDR3 has 15 residues. DNA of the CDR3: TGTGCCAGCAGTTACCGCGTAGGCGGATACTACGAGCAGTACTTC. Translation gives CASSYRVGGYYEQYF.

The genes are TRBV6-2 or TRBV6-3 and TRBJ2-5, with 7 bases fitting TRBD1. The J segment lost 4 bases and the V segment lost 3 bases, leaving 2 bases of the junction unmatched. Germline CDR1 is MNHEY and CDR2 is SVGEGT. The CDR3 spans 13 residues. CDR3 amino acids: CASSYAGGETQYF. CDR3 DNA: TGTGCCAGCAGTTATGCAGGGGGAGAGACCCAGTACTTC.

The chain couples TRBV6-6 to TRBJ1-4; D is undetermined. Germline CDR1 reads MNHNY; CDR2 reads SVGAGI (reference sequence). The CDR3 sequence is 16 residues long. V was cut by 4 bases and J by 0 bases, with 12 bases left in between. CDR3 nucleotides: TGTGCCAGCAGTTCGCCCCCCGGGGCAACTAATGAAAAACTGTTTTTT. Its translation is CASSSPPGATNEKLFF.

The V gene is TRBV30, the J gene TRBJ1-1; D unclear. The germline CDR1 and CDR2 sequences are GTSNPN and SVGIG (reference sequence). The CDR3 consists of 15 residues. V lost 4 bases to trimming and J lost 0 bases, with 15 bases between them. The CDR3 DNA is TGTGCCTGGACTGGGAAAACGGGGTTGAACACTGAAGCTTTCTTT. This encodes CAWTGKTGLNTEAFF.

This sequence joins TRBV28 and TRBJ1-5; D is undetermined. Looked up from germline, CDR1 is MDHEN and CDR2 is SYDVKM. V lost 2 bases and J lost 1, with 15 bases in between. The CDR3 contains 17 residues. CDR3 residues: CASSLPHPGESNQPQHF. CDR3 coding DNA: TGTGCCAGCAGTTTACCCCACCCTGGTGAGAGCAATCAGCCCCAGCATTTT. The variable domain in full, completed from reference TRBV28 and TRBJ1-5, reads DVKVTQSSRYLVKRTGEKVFLECVQDMDHENMFWYRQDPGLGLRLIYFSYDVKMKEKGDIPEGYSVSREKKERFSLILESASTNQTSMYLCASSLPHPGESNQPQHFGDGTRLSIL.

This chain joins TRBV2 and TRBJ2-1; 9 nucleotides align to TRBD1. Per germline, CDR1 SNHLY and CDR2 FYNNEI. The CDR3 runs to 15 residues. Germline trimming cut 6 bases from V and 9 bases from J; bases unmatched to any gene: 12. The CDR3 DNA follows: TGTGCCAGCAGGGAAACCGGGACAGGGTACGGTGAGCAGTTCTTC. Amino acid sequence: CASRETGTGYGEQFF.

This chain joins TRBV2 and TRBJ1-3; TRBD1 is a possible D gene (6 bases). CDR1 SNHLY and CDR2 FYNNEI come from the germline V gene. This CDR3 contains 16 residues. Trimming removed 4 bases at V and 0 bases at J, with 13 bases between. The CDR3 DNA reads TGTGCCAGCAGTGCTTACAGGGTTACCTCTGGAAACACCATATATTTT. Its translation: CASSAYRVTSGNTIYF.